The clone carrying this T cell receptor beta chain occurred a few times. Its antigen is currently unknown. Trimming left V 0 bases short and J 0 bases short, with 8 bases between. This CDR3 is built from 15 residues. Germline V lookup: CDR1 SGHTA, CDR2 FQGNSA. Antigen-specific CD4+ T cells expanded by the ViraFEST assay with viral peptide pools were then sequenced. Following 10 days of culture, CD4+ T cells were isolated. Having tested negative for nucleocapsid antibodies, the vaccine recipients showed no prior SARS-CoV-2 infection. About 2.1 million PBMC were placed in each well, which was supplemented with about 10 IU/ml IL-2 and 7.5 to 10 ug/ml peptides. Cells had half their medium changed to IL-2 medium on days 3 and 7. The sample is drawn from a study of vaccination effects on CD4 cells after COVID-19. Study-level findings and limits: The study dataset contains few convalescent patients and includes no early post-infection timepoints. There was marked clonal contraction among infection- and vaccine-induced clones late after vaccination.

The protocol was immunoSEQ multiplex PCR, while the TCRdb copy is restricted to in-frame clones and leaves out a portion. The table records tens of thousands of clones, around 77% of them present only once. This clonotype was obtained from a human donor who received a COVID-19 vaccine. The V gene is TRBV7-2, the J gene TRBJ1-1; the D gene is possibly TRBD1 (5 bases). The sequences come from CD4+ T cells from PBMCs cultured with HCoV-NL63 spike peptides, collected before COVID-19 vaccination. CDR3 DNA: TGTGCCAGCAGCTTAGCGGGACTCATGAACACTGAAGCTTTCTTT. Translation gives CASSLAGLMNTEAFF.